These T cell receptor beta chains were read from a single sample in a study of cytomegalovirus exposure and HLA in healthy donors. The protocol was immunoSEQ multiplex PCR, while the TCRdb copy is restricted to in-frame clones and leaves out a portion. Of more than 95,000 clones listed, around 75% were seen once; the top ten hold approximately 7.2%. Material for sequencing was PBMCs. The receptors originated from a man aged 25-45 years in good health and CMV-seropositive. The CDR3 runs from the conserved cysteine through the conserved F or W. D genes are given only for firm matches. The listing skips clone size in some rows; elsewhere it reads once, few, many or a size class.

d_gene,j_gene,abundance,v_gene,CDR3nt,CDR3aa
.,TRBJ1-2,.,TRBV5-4,TGTGCCAGCAGCCTCGGGGGGTCCGCGAGCTACACCTTC,CASSLGGSASYTF
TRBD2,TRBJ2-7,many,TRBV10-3,TGTGCCATCAGTGAAATGGGGGGAGGGGCCGCCGGCTCCTACGAGCAGTACTTC,CAISEMGGGAAGSYEQYF
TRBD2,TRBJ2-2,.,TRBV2,TGTGCCAGCGGCACGGGACTAGACACCGGGGAGCTGTTTTTT,CASGTGLDTGELFF
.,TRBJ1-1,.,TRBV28,TGTGCCAGCTTTCTATCCTTGGAGGAGCGGGTCACTGAAGCTTTCTTT,CASFLSLEERVTEAFF
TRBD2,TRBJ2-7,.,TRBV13,TGTGCCAGCAGCTACCGACTAGCGGGGGGGCCCACCTACGAGCAGTACTTC,CASSYRLAGGPTYEQYF
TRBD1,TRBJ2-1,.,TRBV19,TGTGCCAGTAGGGATTCGGACAGGGCCGATGAGCAGTTCTTC,CASRDSDRADEQFF
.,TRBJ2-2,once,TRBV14,TGTGCCAGCAGCCACCACCTCGACAGGACTGACGGGGAGCTGTTTTTT,CASSHHLDRTDGELFF
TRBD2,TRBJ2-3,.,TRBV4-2,TGTGCCAGCAGCCAGGCATACCTAGCGGGGGAACGGGATACGCAGTATTTT,CASSQAYLAGERDTQYF
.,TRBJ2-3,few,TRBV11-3,TGTGCCAGCAGCCCGAACGAGGGACTTTCTAGCACAGATACGCAGTATTTT,CASSPNEGLSSTDTQYF
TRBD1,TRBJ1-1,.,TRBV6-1,TGTGCCAGCAGTATGGGACAGGGGGCGGGCACTGAAGCTTTCTTT,CASSMGQGAGTEAFF
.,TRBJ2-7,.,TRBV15,TGTGCCACCAGCAGACCCATCGGGGAAGGCTCCTACGAGCAGTACTTC,CATSRPIGEGSYEQYF
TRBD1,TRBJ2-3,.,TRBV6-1,TGTGCCAGCAGTGGGATGTTTGGACAGGGAAGAGATACGCAGTATTTT,CASSGMFGQGRDTQYF
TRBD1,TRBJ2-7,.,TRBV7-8,TGTGCCAGCAGCTCAACCTCCGGGACAGGAGAATACGAGCAGTACTTC,CASSSTSGTGEYEQYF
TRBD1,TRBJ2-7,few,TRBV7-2,TGTGCCAGCAGATTCCGGGACAGGAGCTCCTACGAGCAGTACTTC,CASRFRDRSSYEQYF
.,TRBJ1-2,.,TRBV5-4,TGTGCCCCCTCTGAAGGGGGGGAACATGGCTACACCTTC,CAPSEGGEHGYTF
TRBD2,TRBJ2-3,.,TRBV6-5,TGTGCCAGCAGTTGGACTAGCGGGGGTACAGATACGCAGTATTTT,CASSWTSGGTDTQYF
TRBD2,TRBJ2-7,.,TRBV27,TGTGCCAGCAGTTTTAAAGAGCGGGGGGCAGGATACGAGCAGTACTTC,CASSFKERGAGYEQYF
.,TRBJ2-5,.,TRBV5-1,TGCGCCAGCAGCCCGGACTATGGGGAGACCCAGTACTTC,CASSPDYGETQYF
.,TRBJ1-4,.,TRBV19,TGTGCCAGTAGTTTAACCGGGCGGACAAGTGAAAAACTGTTTTTT,CASSLTGRTSEKLFF
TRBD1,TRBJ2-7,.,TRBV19,TGTGCCAGTAGTATCGGCCTACAGGGGGCCGAGCAGTACTTC,CASSIGLQGAEQYF
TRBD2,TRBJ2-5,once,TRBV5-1,TGCGCCAGCAGCTTTCAGACTAGCGGGGGGGCCGTGAGAGAGACCCAGTACTTC,CASSFQTSGGAVRETQYF
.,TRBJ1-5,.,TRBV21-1,TGTGCCAGCAGCTCCACCGGGACAGGGGGCTCAAATCAGCCCCAGCATTTT,CASSSTGTGGSNQPQHF
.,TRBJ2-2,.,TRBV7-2,TGTGCCAGCAGCTTACGGGTAGCTGGGACCGGGGAGCTGTTTTTT,CASSLRVAGTGELFF
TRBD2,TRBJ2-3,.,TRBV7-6,TGTGCCAGCAGCTTTCCGGGGACTGGGGCTAGCGGGGGGATAGATACGCAGTATTTT,CASSFPGTGASGGIDTQYF
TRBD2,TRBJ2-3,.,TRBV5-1,TGCGCCAGCAGCCCTTGGACTAGCGGGGGCTTCACAGATACGCAGTATTTT,CASSPWTSGGFTDTQYF
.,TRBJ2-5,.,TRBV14,TGTGCCAGCAGCCAGAGGACAGTGGAGACCCAGTACTTC,CASSQRTVETQYF
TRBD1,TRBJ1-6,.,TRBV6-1,TGTGCCAGCAGGAACAGGGGGTTCAATTCACCCCTCCACTTT,CASRNRGFNSPLHF
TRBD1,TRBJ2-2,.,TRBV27,TGTGCCAGCAGCCAAGGACAGGGGGTCGCGAACACCGGGGAGCTGTTTTTT,CASSQGQGVANTGELFF
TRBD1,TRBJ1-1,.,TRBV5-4,TGTGCCAGCAGCGTCGGGACAGGGGGCTTGAAGCGACGGCTCACTGAAGCTTTCTTT,CASSVGTGGLKRRLTEAFF
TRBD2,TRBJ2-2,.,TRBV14,TGTGCCAGCAGCCAAGACCCCCCGGGACTAGCGGGGGGCAACACCGGGGAGCTGTTTTTT,CASSQDPPGLAGGNTGELFF
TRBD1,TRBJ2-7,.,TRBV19,TGTGCCAGTAGTATAGGACAGGGGGCCTACGAGCAGTACTTC,CASSIGQGAYEQYF
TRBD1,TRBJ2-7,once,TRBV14,TGTGCCAGCAGCCCCCCCGGGACAGCCACCTACGAGCAGTACTTC,CASSPPGTATYEQYF
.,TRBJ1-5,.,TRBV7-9,TGTGCCAGCAGCTTAGAGATCTCGGGGTACCCAAGTGGTCAGCCCCAGCATTTT,CASSLEISGYPSGQPQHF
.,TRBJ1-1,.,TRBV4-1,TGCGCCAGCAGCCCGACAGTCGGCACTGAAGCTTTCTTT,CASSPTVGTEAFF
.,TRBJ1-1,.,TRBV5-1,TGCGCCAGCAGCAAGGGGACGGGAGGGTTGAACACTGAAGCTTTCTTT,CASSKGTGGLNTEAFF
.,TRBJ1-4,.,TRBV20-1,TGCAGTGCCGCAACTAATGAAAAACTGTTTTTT,CSAATNEKLFF
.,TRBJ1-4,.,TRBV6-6,TGTGCCAGCAGTTTCGGACAGCGGGGTGAAAAACTGTTTTTT,CASSFGQRGEKLFF
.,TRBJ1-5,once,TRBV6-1,TGTGCCAGCAAACTCTCTCGGGATCAGCCCCAGCATTTT,CASKLSRDQPQHF
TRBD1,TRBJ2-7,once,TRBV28,TGTGCCAGCACCCAAGAGACAGGGGAACCCTACGAGCAGTACTTC,CASTQETGEPYEQYF
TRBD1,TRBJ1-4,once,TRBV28,TGTGCCAGCAGCCGGTTTCGGACAGGGAGCAATGAAAAACTGTTTTTT,CASSRFRTGSNEKLFF
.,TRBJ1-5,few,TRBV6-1,TGTGCCAGCAGTGAAGTTCCGCTGGGGGCACTCAATCAGCCCCAGCATTTT,CASSEVPLGALNQPQHF
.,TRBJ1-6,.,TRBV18,TGTGCCAGCTCACCACGCCTCGTCAGTTATAATTCACCCCTCCACTTT,CASSPRLVSYNSPLHF
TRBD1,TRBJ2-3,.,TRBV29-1,TGCAGCTCTGCCACGGCAGGGGGAGAGGATACGCAGTATTTT,CSSATAGGEDTQYF
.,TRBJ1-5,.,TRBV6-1,TGTGCCAGCAGTGGCAGGGGAGATCAGCCCCAGCATTTT,CASSGRGDQPQHF
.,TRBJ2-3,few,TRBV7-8,TGTGCCAGCAGCCCTCAGACCTTTTCTAGGGGGAACACAGATACGCAGTATTTT,CASSPQTFSRGNTDTQYF
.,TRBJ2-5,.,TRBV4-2,TGTGCCAGCAGCCAAGATTCGCGGGCCGGGGAGACCCAGTACTTC,CASSQDSRAGETQYF
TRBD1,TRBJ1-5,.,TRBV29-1,TGCAGCGTTGGACAGGGACGGCAGCCCCAGCATTTT,CSVGQGRQPQHF
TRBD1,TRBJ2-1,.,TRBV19,TGTGCCAGTAGTCCAGGGACAGGGAATGAGCAGTTCTTC,CASSPGTGNEQFF
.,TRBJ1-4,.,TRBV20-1,TGCAGTGCCGTTACCCCCGGCGGGGAAGTTTTT,CSAVTPGGEVF
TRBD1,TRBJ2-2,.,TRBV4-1,TGCGCCAGCAGCCCGCAGGACAGGCTCTACACCGGGGAGCTGTTTTTT,CASSPQDRLYTGELFF
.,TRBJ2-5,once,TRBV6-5,TGTGCCAGCACCTCACGGGTGGGAGGAGAGACCCAGTACTTC,CASTSRVGGETQYF
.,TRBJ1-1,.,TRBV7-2,TGTGCCAGCAGCTTATGGGCAGGGAAGAACACTGAAGCTTTCTTT,CASSLWAGKNTEAFF
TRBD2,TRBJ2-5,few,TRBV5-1,TGCGCCAGCAGCATTATGCGGGGGGGGTCCGGGGAGACCCAGTACTTC,CASSIMRGGSGETQYF
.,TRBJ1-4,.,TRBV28,TGTGCCAGCAGTTTAGTGGGGGGGCAAGGAAAACTGTTTTTT,CASSLVGGQGKLFF
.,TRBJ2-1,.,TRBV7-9,TGTGCCAGCAGCTTAGATCCCCTCTTAGATGAGCAGTTCTTC,CASSLDPLLDEQFF
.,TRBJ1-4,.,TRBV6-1,TGTGCCAGCAGTGGTCAGGTGACCACTAATGAAAAACTGTTTTTT,CASSGQVTTNEKLFF
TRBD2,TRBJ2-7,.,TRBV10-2,TGCGCCAGCATAACCCCGGGGAGGGCCTCCTACGAGCAGTACTTC,CASITPGRASYEQYF